This T cell receptor (beta chain) was documented in a study of T-cell memory formation after mild COVID-19. There are many counts of this clonotype. TCRdb independently ran MiXCR on the 5' RACE reads; one entry per CDR3 protein. The data show about 360,000 distinct CDR3 sequences, roughly 13% seen once. The CDR3 has 14 residues. V dropped 1 base and J dropped 3 bases, with 7 bases sitting between them. CDR1 and CDR2 from the germline V gene are MNHEY and SVGAGI. Sample: PBMCs or a T cell subset sorted from them (not recorded which). The origin of this receptor is a man aged 18-30 years who had mild COVID-19 (a few samples of this study predate the infection). Cell type and time point are not known. The chain is built from TRBV6-5 and TRBJ1-5; D unclear. The CDR3 loop is CASSYLSVNQPQHF. CDR3 sequence (DNA): TGTGCCAGCAGTTACTTGTCAGTCAATCAGCCCCAGCATTTT.